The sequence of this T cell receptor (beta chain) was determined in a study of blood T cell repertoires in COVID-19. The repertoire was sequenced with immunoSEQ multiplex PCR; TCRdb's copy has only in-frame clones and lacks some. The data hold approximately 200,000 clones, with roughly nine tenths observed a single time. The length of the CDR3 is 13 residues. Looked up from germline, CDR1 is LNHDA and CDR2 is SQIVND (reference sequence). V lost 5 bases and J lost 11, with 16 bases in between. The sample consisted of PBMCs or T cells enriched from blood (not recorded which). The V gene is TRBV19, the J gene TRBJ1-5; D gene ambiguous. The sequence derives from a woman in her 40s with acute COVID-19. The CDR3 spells CASSPRQDRAQHF. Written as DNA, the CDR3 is TGTGCCAGTAGTCCCCGTCAAGATCGGGCCCAGCATTTT.